The rows below give T cell receptor beta chains drawn from one sample of a study of OX40 agonist ivuxolimab in advanced cancers. The protocol was immunoSEQ multiplex PCR, while the TCRdb copy is restricted to in-frame clones and leaves out a portion. The data hold roughly 70,000 clones, with approximately 87% observed a single time. Sequencing used CD4+ or CD8+ T cells sorted from blood, obtained in a trial of the OX40 agonist ivuxolimab. All receptors come from an adult with an advanced solid tumor such as melanoma, head and neck, liver or kidney cancer. Both conserved end residues are part of each CDR3. A D gene is named only where the DNA matches it firmly.

j_gene: TRBJ1-1
v_gene: TRBV2
d_gene: NA
CDR3aa: CASRRTGNTEAFF

j_gene: TRBJ2-7
v_gene: TRBV18
d_gene: TRBD1
CDR3aa: CASSPPVSDRGPYEQYF

j_gene: TRBJ2-5
v_gene: TRBV5-1
d_gene: TRBD1
CDR3aa: CASNPLGTGAQETQYF

j_gene: TRBJ2-5
v_gene: TRBV5-1
d_gene: TRBD2
CDR3aa: CASTLPSGEGETQYF

j_gene: TRBJ1-6
v_gene: TRBV19
d_gene: NA
CDR3aa: CASSSLLLYSPLHF

j_gene: TRBJ1-1
v_gene: TRBV7-9
d_gene: NA
CDR3aa: CASSSSELPRAFF

j_gene: TRBJ2-3
v_gene: TRBV27
d_gene: NA
CDR3aa: CASSDYRVETQYF

j_gene: TRBJ2-5
v_gene: TRBV5-1
d_gene: NA
CDR3aa: CASSLVTSQETQYF

j_gene: TRBJ1-1
v_gene: TRBV29-1
d_gene: TRBD1
CDR3aa: CSVPSLYRGENTEAFF

j_gene: TRBJ2-7
v_gene: TRBV5-1
d_gene: NA
CDR3aa: CASSLALGRRGLEQYF

j_gene: TRBJ2-7
v_gene: TRBV19
d_gene: NA
CDR3aa: CASSIVGRAYEQYF

j_gene: TRBJ2-6
v_gene: TRBV19
d_gene: TRBD1
CDR3aa: CASSEDRGPFSGANVLTF

j_gene: TRBJ2-7
v_gene: TRBV5-1
d_gene: NA
CDR3aa: CASSLLQVGYEQYF

j_gene: TRBJ1-6
v_gene: TRBV9
d_gene: TRBD1
CDR3aa: CASSPRDREAPLHF

j_gene: TRBJ1-2
v_gene: TRBV6-5
d_gene: NA
CDR3aa: CASSYNLGRYTF

j_gene: TRBJ1-6
v_gene: TRBV4-3
d_gene: NA
CDR3aa: CASSQDSRFNSPLHF

j_gene: TRBJ1-6
v_gene: TRBV5-1
d_gene: NA
CDR3aa: CASSSMDATSSPLHF

j_gene: TRBJ1-3
v_gene: TRBV2
d_gene: TRBD1
CDR3aa: CASRRTQGTGNTIYF

j_gene: TRBJ1-1
v_gene: TRBV18
d_gene: TRBD1
CDR3aa: CASSPPGQGEAFF

j_gene: TRBJ2-7
v_gene: TRBV18
d_gene: TRBD1
CDR3aa: CASSPLDRGSQYF

j_gene: TRBJ2-3
v_gene: TRBV5-1
d_gene: NA
CDR3aa: CASSLVLETDTQYF

j_gene: TRBJ1-3
v_gene: TRBV6-5
d_gene: NA
CDR3aa: CASRSGGSGNTIYF

j_gene: TRBJ2-1
v_gene: TRBV5-4
d_gene: NA
CDR3aa: CASRRASSYNEQFF

j_gene: TRBJ1-1
v_gene: TRBV5-4
d_gene: NA
CDR3aa: CASSLERGLNTEAFF

j_gene: TRBJ1-5
v_gene: TRBV2
d_gene: TRBD1
CDR3aa: CASSETSGTGHIQHF

j_gene: TRBJ2-1
v_gene: TRBV5-6
d_gene: TRBD1
CDR3aa: CASSSYPGQGYNEQFF

j_gene: TRBJ2-1
v_gene: TRBV5-4
d_gene: TRBD1
CDR3aa: CASSLGGQGPHNEQFF

j_gene: TRBJ1-2
v_gene: TRBV19
d_gene: NA
CDR3aa: CASSMNRESGYTF

j_gene: TRBJ1-5
v_gene: TRBV6-6
d_gene: NA
CDR3aa: CASATLGGYSNQPQHF

j_gene: TRBJ2-5
v_gene: TRBV5-1
d_gene: NA
CDR3aa: CASSSGPRGETQYF

j_gene: TRBJ2-2
v_gene: TRBV7-8
d_gene: NA
CDR3aa: CASSLWLLTGELFF

j_gene: TRBJ2-2
v_gene: TRBV10-1
d_gene: NA
CDR3aa: CASSDEGGNTGELFF

j_gene: TRBJ2-2
v_gene: TRBV4-3
d_gene: NA
CDR3aa: CASSPKAGDTNTGELFF

j_gene: TRBJ2-1
v_gene: TRBV2
d_gene: NA
CDR3aa: CASSIQGAGNEQFF

j_gene: TRBJ2-5
v_gene: TRBV12-5
d_gene: TRBD1
CDR3aa: CASGLGQGGETQYF

j_gene: TRBJ2-5
v_gene: TRBV7-8
d_gene: TRBD2
CDR3aa: CASSLTVAGSHGGTQYF

j_gene: TRBJ2-7
v_gene: TRBV4-1
d_gene: NA
CDR3aa: CASSPFWDRNSYEQYF

j_gene: TRBJ1-1
v_gene: TRBV7-2
d_gene: NA
CDR3aa: CASAQGRGNTEAFF

j_gene: TRBJ1-3
v_gene: TRBV6-1
d_gene: NA
CDR3aa: CASSGGAGRNTIYF

j_gene: TRBJ1-6
v_gene: TRBV6-6
d_gene: TRBD1
CDR3aa: CASRPGGNSPLHF

j_gene: TRBJ2-5
v_gene: TRBV4-3
d_gene: NA
CDR3aa: CASSPMIGQGGQETQYF

j_gene: TRBJ1-1
v_gene: TRBV6-5
d_gene: TRBD1
CDR3aa: CASSRDREGITEAFF

j_gene: TRBJ1-4
v_gene: TRBV7-9
d_gene: TRBD1
CDR3aa: CASNGQGATDEKLFF

j_gene: TRBJ2-5
v_gene: TRBV4-3
d_gene: TRBD1
CDR3aa: CASSARTGGRETQYF

j_gene: TRBJ2-2
v_gene: TRBV7-3
d_gene: TRBD2
CDR3aa: CASSLRTSGGAGELFF

j_gene: TRBJ2-5
v_gene: TRBV6-6
d_gene: NA
CDR3aa: CASNRGYETQYF

j_gene: TRBJ1-6
v_gene: TRBV5-4
d_gene: TRBD1
CDR3aa: CAAGRGQGDSPLHF

j_gene: TRBJ1-1
v_gene: TRBV5-4
d_gene: TRBD1
CDR3aa: CASSRPDRGKTEAFF

j_gene: TRBJ2-6
v_gene: TRBV18
d_gene: NA
CDR3aa: CASSRGYGANVLTF

j_gene: TRBJ1-1
v_gene: TRBV11-2
d_gene: TRBD1
CDR3aa: CASSPRQGREAFF

j_gene: TRBJ1-1
v_gene: TRBV7-9
d_gene: NA
CDR3aa: CASSSLNEAFF

j_gene: TRBJ2-1
v_gene: TRBV7-2
d_gene: NA
CDR3aa: CASSGLEVAGASYNEQFF

j_gene: TRBJ1-4
v_gene: TRBV9
d_gene: NA
CDR3aa: CASSGTPNIGEKLFF

j_gene: TRBJ2-7
v_gene: TRBV4-3
d_gene: NA
CDR3aa: CASSQAGHEGSYEQYF

j_gene: TRBJ2-1
v_gene: TRBV7-2
d_gene: NA
CDR3aa: CASSLLGTYNEQFF

j_gene: TRBJ1-6
v_gene: TRBV19
d_gene: NA
CDR3aa: CASSVSGLNNSPLHF

j_gene: TRBJ1-2
v_gene: TRBV6-5
d_gene: NA
CDR3aa: CASSFDLLRGGYTF

j_gene: TRBJ1-1
v_gene: TRBV13
d_gene: NA
CDR3aa: CASSGRLGTEAFF

j_gene: TRBJ2-3
v_gene: TRBV4-2
d_gene: NA
CDR3aa: CASSQPPLAGDTQYF

j_gene: TRBJ2-1
v_gene: TRBV7-6
d_gene: NA
CDR3aa: CASSSGVEQFF